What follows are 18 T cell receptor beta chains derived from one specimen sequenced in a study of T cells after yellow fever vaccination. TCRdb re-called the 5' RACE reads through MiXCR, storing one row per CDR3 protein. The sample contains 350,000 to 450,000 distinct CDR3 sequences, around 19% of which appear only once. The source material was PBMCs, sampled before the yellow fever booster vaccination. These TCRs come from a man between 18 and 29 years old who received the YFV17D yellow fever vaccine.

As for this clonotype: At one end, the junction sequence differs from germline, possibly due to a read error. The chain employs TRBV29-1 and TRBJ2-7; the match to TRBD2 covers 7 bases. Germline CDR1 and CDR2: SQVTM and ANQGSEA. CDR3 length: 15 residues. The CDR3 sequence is CSVEGVGTKIYEQYF. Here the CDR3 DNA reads TGCAGCGTGGAAGGGGTTGGGACTAAGATCTACGAGCAGTACTTC.

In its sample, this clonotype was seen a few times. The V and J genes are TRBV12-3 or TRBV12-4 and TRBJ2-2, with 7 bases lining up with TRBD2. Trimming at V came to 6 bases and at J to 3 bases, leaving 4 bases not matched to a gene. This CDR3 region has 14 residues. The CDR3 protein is CASRSGDYTGELFF. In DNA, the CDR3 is TGTGCCAGCAGGAGCGGGGACTACACCGGGGAGCTGTTTTTT.

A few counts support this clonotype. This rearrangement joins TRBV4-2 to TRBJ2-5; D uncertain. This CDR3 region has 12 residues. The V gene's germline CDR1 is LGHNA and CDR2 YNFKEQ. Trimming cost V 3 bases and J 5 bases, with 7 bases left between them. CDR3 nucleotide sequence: TGTGCCAGCAGCCATGATGGGGAGACCCAGTACTTC. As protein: CASSHDGETQYF.

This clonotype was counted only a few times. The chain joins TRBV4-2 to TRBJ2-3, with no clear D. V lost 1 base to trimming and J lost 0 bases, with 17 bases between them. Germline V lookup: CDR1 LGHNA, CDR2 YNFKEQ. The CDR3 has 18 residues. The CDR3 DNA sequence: TGTGCCAGCAGCCAAGTTTTCTCTACGGGTACTAGCACAGATACGCAGTATTTT. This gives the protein CASSQVFSTGTSTDTQYF.

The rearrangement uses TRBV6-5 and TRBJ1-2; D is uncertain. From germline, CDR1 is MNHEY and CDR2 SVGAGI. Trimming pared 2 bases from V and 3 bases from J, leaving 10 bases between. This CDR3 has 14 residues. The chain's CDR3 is CASSYRAEYYGYTF. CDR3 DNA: TGTGCCAGCAGTTACCGGGCCGAATACTATGGCTACACCTTC.

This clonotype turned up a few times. CDR3 sequence reads: CASSTAWGSNQPQHF. For the CDR3, the DNA is TGTGCCAGCAGCACCGCTTGGGGCAGCAATCAGCCCCAGCATTTT. V is TRBV7-2 and J is TRBJ1-5, with D maybe TRBD1 (5 bases). There are 15 residues in the CDR3. The germline V gene has CDR1 SGHTA and CDR2 FQGNSA. V was trimmed by 5 bases and J by 1 base, leaving 12 bases between them.

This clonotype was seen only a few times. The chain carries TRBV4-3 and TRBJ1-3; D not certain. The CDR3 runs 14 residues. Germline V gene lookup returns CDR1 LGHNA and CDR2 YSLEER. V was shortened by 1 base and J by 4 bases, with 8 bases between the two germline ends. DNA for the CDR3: TGCGCCAGCAGCCAAGTTGGGTACGGAAACACCATATATTTT. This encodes CASSQVGYGNTIYF.

The CDR3 sequence is CASSEQRGTYNEQFF. The CDR3 DNA sequence: TGTGCCAGCAGTGAGCAAAGGGGAACCTACAATGAGCAGTTCTTC. The J gene is TRBJ2-1, the V gene TRBV6-1; TRBD1 might be the D (5 bases). CDR3 length: 15 amino acids. Trimming removed 3 bases from V and 2 bases from J, with 11 bases in between. Germline V gene lookup returns CDR1 MNHNS and CDR2 SASEGT.

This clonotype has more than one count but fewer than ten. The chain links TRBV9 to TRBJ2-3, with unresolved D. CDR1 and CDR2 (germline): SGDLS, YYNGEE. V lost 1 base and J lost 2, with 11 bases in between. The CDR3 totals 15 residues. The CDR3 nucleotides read TGTGCCAGCAGCGTACTGGTGCAAGCCACAGATACGCAGTATTTT. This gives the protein CASSVLVQATDTQYF.

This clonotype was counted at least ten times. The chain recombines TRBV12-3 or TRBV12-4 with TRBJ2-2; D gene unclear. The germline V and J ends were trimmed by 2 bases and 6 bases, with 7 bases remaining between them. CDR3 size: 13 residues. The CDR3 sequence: CASSLNRAGELFF. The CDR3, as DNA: TGTGCCAGCAGTTTAAATCGGGCCGGGGAGCTGTTTTTT.

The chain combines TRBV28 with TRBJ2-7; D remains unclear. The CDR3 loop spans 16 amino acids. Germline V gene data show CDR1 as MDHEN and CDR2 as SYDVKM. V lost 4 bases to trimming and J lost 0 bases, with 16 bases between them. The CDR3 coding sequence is TGTGCCAGCAGTTCCGTGATAGGCGGTGCCTCCTACGAGCAGTACGTC. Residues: CASSSVIGGASYEQYV.

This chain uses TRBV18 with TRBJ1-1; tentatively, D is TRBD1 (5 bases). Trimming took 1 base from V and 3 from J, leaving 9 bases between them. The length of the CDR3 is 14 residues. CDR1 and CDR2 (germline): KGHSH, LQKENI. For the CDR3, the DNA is TGTGCCAGCTCACCACTCGGGGACTACACTGAAGCTTTCTTT. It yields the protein CASSPLGDYTEAFF.

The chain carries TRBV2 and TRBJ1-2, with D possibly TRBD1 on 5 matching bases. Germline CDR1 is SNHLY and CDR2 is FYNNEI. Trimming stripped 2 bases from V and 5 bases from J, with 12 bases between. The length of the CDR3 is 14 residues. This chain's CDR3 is CASSESLGGYGYTF. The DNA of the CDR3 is TGTGCCAGCAGTGAATCCTTGGGGGGATATGGCTACACCTTC.

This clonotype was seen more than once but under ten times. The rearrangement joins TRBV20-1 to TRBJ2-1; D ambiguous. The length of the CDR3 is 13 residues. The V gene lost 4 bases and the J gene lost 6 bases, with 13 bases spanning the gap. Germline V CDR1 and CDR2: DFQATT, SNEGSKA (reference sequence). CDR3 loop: CSAIRVLSNEQFF. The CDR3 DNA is TGCAGTGCTATTAGGGTTCTATCCAATGAGCAGTTCTTC.

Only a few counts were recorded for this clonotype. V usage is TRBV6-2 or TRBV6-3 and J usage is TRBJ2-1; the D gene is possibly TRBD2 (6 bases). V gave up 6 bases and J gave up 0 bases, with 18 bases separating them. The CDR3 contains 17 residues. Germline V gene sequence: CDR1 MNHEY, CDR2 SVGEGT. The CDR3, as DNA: TGTGCCAGCAGATTATCGGAGGGAATCAGCTCCTACAATGAGCAGTTCTTC. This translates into CASRLSEGISSYNEQFF.

The CDR3 here is CASSLQDRGENIQYF. The CDR3 DNA reads TGTGCCAGCAGCCTCCAGGACAGGGGGGAAAACATTCAGTACTTC. This chain uses TRBV3-1 with TRBJ2-4; 10 nucleotides match TRBD1. CDR3 length: 15 residues. Trimming at V came to 4 bases and at J to 5 bases, leaving 5 bases not matched to a gene. Germline V CDR1 and CDR2: LGHDT, YNNKEL (reference sequence).

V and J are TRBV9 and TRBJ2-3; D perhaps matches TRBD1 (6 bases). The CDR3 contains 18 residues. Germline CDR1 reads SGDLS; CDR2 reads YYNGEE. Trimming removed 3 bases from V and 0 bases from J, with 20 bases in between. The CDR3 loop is CASSERSTGTSSTDTQYF. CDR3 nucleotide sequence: TGTGCCAGCAGCGAGAGATCTACCGGGACATCAAGCACAGATACGCAGTATTTT.

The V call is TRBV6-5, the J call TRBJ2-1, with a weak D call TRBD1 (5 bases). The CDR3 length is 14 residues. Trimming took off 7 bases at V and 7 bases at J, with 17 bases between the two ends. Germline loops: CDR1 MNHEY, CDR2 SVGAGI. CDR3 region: CASTWMEGDNEQFF. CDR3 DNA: TGTGCCAGCACGTGGATGGAAGGGGATAATGAGCAGTTCTTC.